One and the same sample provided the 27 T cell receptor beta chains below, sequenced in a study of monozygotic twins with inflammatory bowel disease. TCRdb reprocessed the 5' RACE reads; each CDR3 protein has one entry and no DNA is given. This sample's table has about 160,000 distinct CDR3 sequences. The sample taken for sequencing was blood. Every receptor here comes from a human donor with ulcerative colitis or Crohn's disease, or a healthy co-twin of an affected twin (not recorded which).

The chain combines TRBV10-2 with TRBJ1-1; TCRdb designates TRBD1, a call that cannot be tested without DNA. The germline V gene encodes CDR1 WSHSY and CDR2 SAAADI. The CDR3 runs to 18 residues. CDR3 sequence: CASSERDRGRGLNTEAFF.

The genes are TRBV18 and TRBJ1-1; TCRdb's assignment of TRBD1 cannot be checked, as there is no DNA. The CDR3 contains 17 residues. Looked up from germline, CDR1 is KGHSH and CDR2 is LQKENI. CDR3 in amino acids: CASSRVLMSQGGPEAFF.

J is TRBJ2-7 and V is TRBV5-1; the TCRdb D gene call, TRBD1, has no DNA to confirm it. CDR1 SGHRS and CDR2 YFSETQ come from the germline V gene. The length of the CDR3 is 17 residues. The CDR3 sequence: CASSLGQGGLFSYEQYF.

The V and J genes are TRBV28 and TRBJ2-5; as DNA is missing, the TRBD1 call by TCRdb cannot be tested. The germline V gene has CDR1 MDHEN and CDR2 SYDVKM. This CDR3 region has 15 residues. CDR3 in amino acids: CASSVVPRDVGTQYF.

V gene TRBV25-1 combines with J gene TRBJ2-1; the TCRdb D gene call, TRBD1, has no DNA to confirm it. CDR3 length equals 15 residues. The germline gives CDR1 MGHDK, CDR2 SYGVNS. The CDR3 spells CASSELGGDHNEQFF.

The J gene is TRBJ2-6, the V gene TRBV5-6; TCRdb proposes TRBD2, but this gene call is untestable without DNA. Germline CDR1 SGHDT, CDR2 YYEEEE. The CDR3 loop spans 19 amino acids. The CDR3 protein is CASSDYWTSGPSGANVLTF. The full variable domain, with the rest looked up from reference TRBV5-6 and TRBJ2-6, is DAGVTQSPTHLIKTRGQQVTLRCSPKSGHDTVSWYQQALGQGPQFIFQYYEEEERQRGNFPDRFSGHQFPNYSSELNVNALLLGDSALYLCASSDYWTSGPSGANVLTFGAGSRLTVL.

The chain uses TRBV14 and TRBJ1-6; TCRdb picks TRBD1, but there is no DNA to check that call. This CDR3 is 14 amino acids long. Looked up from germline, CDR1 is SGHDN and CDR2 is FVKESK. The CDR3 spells CASSQGQDSSPLHF.

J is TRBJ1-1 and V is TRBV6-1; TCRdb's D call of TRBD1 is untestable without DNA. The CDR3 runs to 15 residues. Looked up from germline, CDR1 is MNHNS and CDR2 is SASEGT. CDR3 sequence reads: CASSTKAGADGEAFF.

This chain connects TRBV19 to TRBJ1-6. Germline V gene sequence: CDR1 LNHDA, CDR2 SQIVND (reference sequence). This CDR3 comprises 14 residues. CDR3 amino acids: CASSIGGRNSPLHF.

The CDR3: CSARVSGGSYNEQFF. The rearrangement uses TRBV20-1 and TRBJ2-1. Germline assignment: CDR1 DFQATT and CDR2 SNEGSKA (reference sequence). The CDR3 has 15 amino acids.

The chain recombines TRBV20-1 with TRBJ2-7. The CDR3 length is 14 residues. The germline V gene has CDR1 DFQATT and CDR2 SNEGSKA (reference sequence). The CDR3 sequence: CSAALRQRPYEQYF.

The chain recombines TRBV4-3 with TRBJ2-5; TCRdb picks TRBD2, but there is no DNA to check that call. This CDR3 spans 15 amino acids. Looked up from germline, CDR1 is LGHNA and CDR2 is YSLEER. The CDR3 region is CASSQGLVNQETQYF.

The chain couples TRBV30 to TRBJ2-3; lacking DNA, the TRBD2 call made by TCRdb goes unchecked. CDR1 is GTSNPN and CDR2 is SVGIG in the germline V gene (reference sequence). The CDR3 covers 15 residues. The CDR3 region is CAWSVGGTATDTQYF.

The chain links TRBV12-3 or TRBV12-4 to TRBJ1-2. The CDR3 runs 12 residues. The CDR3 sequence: CASSLVDYGYTF.

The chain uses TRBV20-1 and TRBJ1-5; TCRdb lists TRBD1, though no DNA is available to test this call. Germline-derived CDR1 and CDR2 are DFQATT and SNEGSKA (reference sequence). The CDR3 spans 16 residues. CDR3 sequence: CSARRGQKNSNQPQHF.

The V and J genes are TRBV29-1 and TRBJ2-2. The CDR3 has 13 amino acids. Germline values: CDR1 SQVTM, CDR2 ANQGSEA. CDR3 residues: CSVTVFESGELFF.

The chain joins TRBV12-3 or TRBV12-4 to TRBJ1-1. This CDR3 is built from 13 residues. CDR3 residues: CASSSHGDTVAFF.

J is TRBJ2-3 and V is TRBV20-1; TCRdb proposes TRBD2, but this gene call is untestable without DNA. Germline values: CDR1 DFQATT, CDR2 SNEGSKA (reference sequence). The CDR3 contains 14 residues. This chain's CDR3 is CSARDPPAIDTQYF.

The CDR3 region is CSARDRGRMNTEAFF. The chain carries TRBV20-1 and TRBJ1-1; TCRdb's assignment of TRBD1 cannot be checked, as there is no DNA. The CDR3 is made up of 15 amino acids. Germline CDR1 DFQATT, CDR2 SNEGSKA (reference sequence).

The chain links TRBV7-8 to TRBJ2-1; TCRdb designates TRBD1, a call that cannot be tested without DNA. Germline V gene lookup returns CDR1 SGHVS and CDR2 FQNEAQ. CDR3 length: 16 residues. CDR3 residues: CASSPRTGSSYNEQFF.

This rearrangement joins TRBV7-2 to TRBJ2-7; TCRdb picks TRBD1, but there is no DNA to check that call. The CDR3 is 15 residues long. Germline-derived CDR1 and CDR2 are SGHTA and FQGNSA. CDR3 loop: CASSLVGQGNYEQYF. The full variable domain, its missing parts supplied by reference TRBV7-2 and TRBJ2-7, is GAGVSQSPSNKVTEKGKDVELRCDPISGHTALYWYRQSLGQGLEFLIYFQGNSAPDKSGLPSDRFSAERTGGSVSTLTIQRTQQEDSAVYLCASSLVGQGNYEQYFGPGTRLTVT.

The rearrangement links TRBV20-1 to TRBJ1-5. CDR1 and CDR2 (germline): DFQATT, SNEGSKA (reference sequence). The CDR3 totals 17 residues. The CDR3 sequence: CSARAPGGLGLNQPQHF.

CDR3 in amino acids: CSVRGAVADQPQHF. The chain carries TRBV29-1 and TRBJ1-5. Germline V gene lookup returns CDR1 SQVTM and CDR2 ANQGSEA. The length of the CDR3 is 14 residues.

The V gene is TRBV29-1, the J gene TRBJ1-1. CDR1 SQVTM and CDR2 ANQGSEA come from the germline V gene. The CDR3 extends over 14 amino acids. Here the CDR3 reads CSVGPILSNTEAFF.

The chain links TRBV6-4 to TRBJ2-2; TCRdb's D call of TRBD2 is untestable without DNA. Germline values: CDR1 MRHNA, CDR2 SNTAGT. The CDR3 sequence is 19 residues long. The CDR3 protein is CASSRQVPGLAGHTGELFF.

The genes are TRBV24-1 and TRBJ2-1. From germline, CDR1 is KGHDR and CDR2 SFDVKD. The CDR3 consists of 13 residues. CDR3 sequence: CATSDWISREQFF.

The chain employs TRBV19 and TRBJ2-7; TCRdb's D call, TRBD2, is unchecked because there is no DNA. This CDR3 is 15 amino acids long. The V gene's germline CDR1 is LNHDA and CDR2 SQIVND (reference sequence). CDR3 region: CASSIGGPSPYEQYF. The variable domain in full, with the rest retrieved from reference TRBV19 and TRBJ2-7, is DGGITQSPKYLFRKEGQNVTLSCEQNLNHDAMYWYRQDPGQGLRLIYYSQIVNDFQKGDIAEGYSVSREKKESFPLTVTSAQKNPTAFYLCASSIGGPSPYEQYFGPGTRLTVT.